Below, one T cell receptor (beta chain) is given with its context. The data originate from a study of cytomegalovirus exposure and HLA in healthy donors. PCR used 60 Vbeta primers and 13 Jbeta primers. TCRdb's copy holds only in-frame clones and misses some; the assay was immunoSEQ multiplex PCR. The sample lists 150,000 to 250,000 clones, around 78% occurring once. Germline V gives CDR1 SEHNR, CDR2 FQNEAQ (reference sequence). CDR3 size: 12 residues. V lost 1 base, J lost 8 bases, and 7 bases lay in between. Sequencing was performed on PBMCs. The V call is TRBV7-9, the J call TRBJ2-3; TRBD2 is a possible D gene (5 bases). This receptor was identified in a man aged 25 to 40 in good health and CMV-seronegative. In nucleotides, the CDR3 is TGTGCCAGCAGCTTAGGAGGGCTTACGCAGTATTTT. It specifies CASSLGGLTQYF.